The present T cell receptor beta chain was sequenced within a study of low-dose radiotherapy and immunotherapy resistance in tumors. As for the study in general: The schedule for Cohort 2 used 1 Gy per fraction every two weeks, which added up to 13 Gy over 26 weeks. The patients were given nivolumab 240 mg every two weeks and ipilimumab 1 mg/kg every six weeks, through an intravenous route. Aspirin 300 mg was given orally each day for four cycles from cycle 1 day 1.

Between the trimmed V and J ends, which lost 3 bases and 1 base, there was a span of 10 bases. This CDR3 has 14 amino acids. A constant-region primer paired with the V-primer adapter amplified TCRs over about 20 PCR cycles. One entry per CDR3 protein, called by TCRdb with MiXCR from the reads. Of approximately 52,000 distinct CDR3 sequences listed, around 34% are singletons. Sample time point: after trial treatment. Treatment in this sample: LDRT plus nivolumab, ipilimumab, low-dose cyclophosphamide and aspirin (RACIN trial). Advanced solid tumors without tumor-infiltrating lymphocytes were required for inclusion.

The source of this sequence is a male donor with rectosigmoid adenocarcinoma. The chain couples TRBV12-3 or TRBV12-4 to TRBJ2-7, with D hard to call. This material consisted of PBMCs, taken after low-dose radiotherapy plus immunotherapy. In nucleotides, the CDR3 is TGTGCCAGCAGTTTGAGCGAGAAGTCCTACGAGCAGTACTTC. It yields the protein CASSLSEKSYEQYF.